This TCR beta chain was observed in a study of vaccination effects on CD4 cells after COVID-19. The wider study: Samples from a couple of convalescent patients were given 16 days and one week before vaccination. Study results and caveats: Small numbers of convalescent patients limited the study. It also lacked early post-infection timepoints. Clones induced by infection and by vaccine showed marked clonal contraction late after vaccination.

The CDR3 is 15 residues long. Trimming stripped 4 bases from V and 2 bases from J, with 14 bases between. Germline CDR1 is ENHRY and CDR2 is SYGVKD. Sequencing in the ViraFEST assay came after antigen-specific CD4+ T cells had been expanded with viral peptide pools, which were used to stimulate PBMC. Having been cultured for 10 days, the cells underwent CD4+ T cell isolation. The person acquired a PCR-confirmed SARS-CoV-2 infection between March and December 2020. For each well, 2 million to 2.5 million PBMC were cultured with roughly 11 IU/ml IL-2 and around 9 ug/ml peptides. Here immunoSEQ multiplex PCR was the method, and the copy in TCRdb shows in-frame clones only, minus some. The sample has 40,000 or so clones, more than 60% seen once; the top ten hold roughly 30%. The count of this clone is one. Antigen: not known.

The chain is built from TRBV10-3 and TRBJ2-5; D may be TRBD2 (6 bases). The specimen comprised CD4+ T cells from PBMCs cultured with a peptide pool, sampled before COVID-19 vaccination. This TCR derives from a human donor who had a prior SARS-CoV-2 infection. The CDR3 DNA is TGTGCCATCAGTGTTTCCCTAGCGACTCAAGAGACCCAGTACTTC. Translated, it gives CAISVSLATQETQYF.